Presented here are 21 T cell receptor beta chains from one specimen sequenced in a study of cytomegalovirus exposure and HLA in healthy donors. With 60 Vbeta and 13 Jbeta primers, the PCR was carried out. Some clones are missing from TCRdb's copy, which holds only in-frame ones; the method was immunoSEQ multiplex PCR. This table lists 60,000 to 90,000 clones. Sequenced input: PBMCs. The receptors shown here come from a woman in her forties in good health and CMV-seropositive.

The chain uses TRBV19 and TRBJ1-5; possible D gene TRBD1, 6 bases. The CDR3 is 14 amino acids. Germline-derived CDR1 and CDR2 are LNHDA and SQIVND (reference sequence). Between the trimmed V and J ends, which lost 9 bases and 3 bases, there was a span of 15 bases. CDR3 nucleotides: TGTGCCAGCAGTGCGTGGGACATCAATCAGCCCCAGCATTTT. Translated, it gives CASSAWDINQPQHF.

The rearrangement uses TRBV18 and TRBJ2-3; D uncertain. The CDR3 extends over 15 amino acids. Germline loops: CDR1 KGHSH, CDR2 LQKENI. V was pared by 0 bases and J by 1 base, with 8 bases between. CDR3 in amino acids: CASSPPAVGTDTQYF. The CDR3 bases are TGTGCCAGCTCACCACCTGCAGTTGGCACAGATACGCAGTATTTT. Complete variable domain (other parts from reference TRBV18 and TRBJ2-3): NAGVMQNPRHLVRRRGQEARLRCSPMKGHSHVYWYRQLPEEGLKFMVYLQKENIIDESGMPKERFSAEFPKEGPSILRIQQVVRGDSAAYFCASSPPAVGTDTQYFGPGTRLTVL.

CDR3 bases: TGTGCCAGCAGCCTACAACAGGGCAACACTGAAGCTTTCTTT. This translates into CASSLQQGNTEAFF. This chain connects TRBV7-9 to TRBJ1-1; tentatively, D is TRBD1 (6 bases). The V gene's germline CDR1 is SEHNR and CDR2 FQNEAQ (reference sequence). CDR3 size: 14 residues. Trimming shortened V by 5 bases and J by 2 bases, and 12 bases separated the two germline ends. The complete variable domain, with remaining parts taken from reference TRBV7-9 and TRBJ1-1, reads DTGVSQNPRHKITKRGQNVTFRCDPISEHNRLYWYRQTLGQGPEFLTYFQNEAQLEKSRLLSDRFSAERPKGSFSTLEIQRTEQGDSAMYLCASSLQQGNTEAFFGQGTRLTVV.

About this clone: This CDR3 fails to terminate in the conserved phenylalanine or tryptophan, so it likely reflects a read error. The limits of the CDR3 on the DNA are not certain, so only TCRdb's listed CDR3 is given. V gene TRBV21-1 combines with J gene TRBJ2-4; the table names TRBD1, a call not compared with the DNA. TRBV21-1 is recorded as a pseudogene. The CDR3 adds up to 12 amino acids, both ends counted. This chain's CDR3 is CASSKVGAGGIV.

In terms of frequency, this clone is medium-sized. The V call is TRBV6-4, the J call TRBJ2-3, with TRBD2 as a possible D gene (6 bases). Trimming removed 5 bases from V and 0 bases from J, with 9 bases in between. Germline CDR1 MRHNA, CDR2 SNTAGT. The CDR3 sequence is 14 residues long. The CDR3 DNA follows: TGTGCCAGCAGTCTTGCGGGAAGCACAGATACGCAGTATTTT. It codes for CASSLAGSTDTQYF.

CDR3 nucleotide sequence: TGCAGCGTGGCGACAGCTTACGAGCAGTACTTC. Translation: CSVATAYEQYF. V usage is TRBV29-1 and J usage is TRBJ2-5; TRBD1 might be the D (5 bases). TRBJ2-7 matches the DNA end more closely, so the J call is doubtful. Germline V CDR1 and CDR2: SQVTM, ANQGSEA. CDR3 length equals 11 residues.

The CDR3 loop is CASSNGQGSNQPQHF. CDR3 DNA sequence: TGTGCCAGCTCAAACGGACAGGGGAGCAATCAGCCCCAGCATTTT. The chain links TRBV18 to TRBJ1-5; TRBD1 aligns across 9 bases. Losses at the gene ends were 5 bases for V and 1 base for J; bases not matched to a gene: 3. The CDR3 totals 15 residues. Looked up from germline, CDR1 is KGHSH and CDR2 is LQKENI.

CDR3 in DNA: TGCGCCAGCAGCTTAACCCCAGGCGTACGAAACACCATATATTTT. It encodes CASSLTPGVRNTIYF. The rearrangement uses TRBV5-1 and TRBJ1-3; D is uncertain. The CDR3 sequence is 15 residues long. Looked up from germline, CDR1 is SGHRS and CDR2 is YFSETQ. V lost 2 bases and J 5 bases, leaving 14 bases between the germline ends.

The chain uses TRBV6-6 and TRBJ2-2, with no clear D. Trimming removed 7 bases from V and 4 bases from J, with 13 bases in between. The length of the CDR3 is 14 residues. Germline values: CDR1 MNHNY, CDR2 SVGAGI (reference sequence). CDR3 residues: CASNLRGSTGELFF. In DNA form, the CDR3 reads TGTGCCAGCAACCTACGTGGTTCCACCGGGGAGCTGTTTTTT.

For this clone: At one end, the junction sequence differs from germline, possibly due to a read error. The genes are TRBV6-5 and TRBJ2-7, with D uncertain. The CDR3 sequence is 16 residues long. Germline values: CDR1 MNHEY, CDR2 SVGAGI. Written as DNA, the CDR3 is TGTGCCAGCAGTTACTCGATTTCCAAGCCCGCCTACGGGCAGTACTTC. It specifies CASSYSISKPAYGQYF.

The chain combines TRBV7-9 with TRBJ2-7, with 7 bases identical to TRBD2. CDR1 is SEHNR, CDR2 FQNEAQ, per germline (reference sequence). J lost 5 bases, V lost 3 bases, and 4 bases had no gene match. The CDR3 is 13 residues long. CDR3 in amino acids: CASSLGGSNEQYF. As DNA, the CDR3 is TGTGCCAGCAGCTTGGGCGGGAGCAACGAGCAGTACTTC.

V gene TRBV10-3 combines with J gene TRBJ1-1; D not resolved. Germline assignment: CDR1 ENHRY and CDR2 SYGVKD. CDR3 size: 14 residues. The germline V and J ends were trimmed by 6 bases and 4 bases, with 15 bases remaining between them. This CDR3 is CAIRDSAVGTEAFF. DNA of the CDR3: TGTGCCATCAGGGACTCGGCGGTGGGCACTGAAGCTTTCTTT.

This chain connects TRBV11-1 to TRBJ1-2, with 7 bases matching TRBD1. V lost 1 base, J lost 6 bases, and 5 bases stayed unmatched. The CDR3 is 14 residues long. CDR1 and CDR2 from the germline V gene are SGHAT and FQDESV (reference sequence). The CDR3 sequence is CASSLGQGHNGYTF. The CDR3 DNA follows: TGTGCCAGCAGCTTAGGACAGGGTCACAATGGCTACACCTTC. Full variable domain (missing parts from reference TRBV11-1 and TRBJ1-2): EAEVAQSPRYKITEKSQAVAFWCDPISGHATLYWYRQILGQGPELLVQFQDESVVDDSQLPKDRFSAERLKGVDSTLKIQPAELGDSAMYLCASSLGQGHNGYTFGSGTRLTVV.

The V call is TRBV15, the J call TRBJ2-5; D may be TRBD2 (5 bases). Trimming cost V 0 bases and J 1 base, with 9 bases left between them. CDR1 LNHNV and CDR2 YYDKDF come from the germline V gene (reference sequence). The CDR3 has 15 residues. The CDR3 coding sequence is TGTGCCACCAGCAGAGATCCCCTAGCCCAAGAGACCCAGTACTTC. Protein sequence: CATSRDPLAQETQYF.

The rearrangement uses TRBV6-1 and TRBJ2-1; 10 bases are shared with TRBD2. The CDR3 loop spans 15 amino acids. Trimming at V came to 6 bases and at J to 0 bases, leaving 2 bases not matched to a gene. The germline CDR1 and CDR2 sequences are MNHNS and SASEGT. CDR3 coding DNA: TGTGCCAGCAGGGCTAGCGGGAGCTCCTACAATGAGCAGTTCTTC. This translates into CASRASGSSYNEQFF.

The rearrangement joins TRBV19 to TRBJ2-1; D perhaps matches TRBD1 (5 bases). Trimming removed 2 bases at V and 7 bases at J, with 18 bases between. The CDR3 has 16 residues. Germline CDR1 is LNHDA and CDR2 is SQIVND (reference sequence). As DNA, the CDR3 is TGTGCCAGTAGTATAAACGTCAGGGCAGGGCAGAATGAGCAGTTCTTC. Translating it yields CASSINVRAGQNEQFF.

The chain has TRBV10-1 and TRBJ1-5, with a possible D match to TRBD1 (6 bases). The CDR3 has 16 residues. Looked up from germline, CDR1 is WNHNN and CDR2 is SYGVQD (reference sequence). Trimming stripped 3 bases from V and 1 base from J, with 13 bases between. CDR3 in amino acids: CASSEGQGLSNQPQHF. The CDR3 nucleotides read TGCGCCAGCAGTGAAGGGCAGGGGCTCAGCAATCAGCCCCAGCATTTT.

This rearrangement joins TRBV28 to TRBJ1-5; 7 bases match TRBD1. Germline lookup yields CDR1 MDHEN and CDR2 SYDVKM. The CDR3 covers 15 residues. V lost 7 bases and J lost 2; bases outside the gene matches: 8. DNA of the CDR3: TGTGCCAGCACCGGAAGAACAGGGGGCAATCAGCCCCAGCATTTT. It specifies CASTGRTGGNQPQHF.

This chain connects TRBV6-5 to TRBJ2-7; TRBD2 matches at 9 bases. Trimming took 4 bases from V and 2 from J; bases not matched to a gene: 6. The CDR3 spans 15 residues. The germline CDR1 and CDR2 sequences are MNHEY and SVGAGI. The CDR3 is CASSSRLAGAYEQYF. The CDR3 DNA sequence: TGTGCCAGCAGTTCCCGATTAGCGGGAGCCTACGAGCAGTACTTC.

The chain carries TRBV2 and TRBJ2-7; D perhaps matches TRBD1 (6 bases). V was pared by 7 bases and J by 0 bases, with 10 bases between. The germline V gene encodes CDR1 SNHLY and CDR2 FYNNEI. The CDR3 consists of 13 residues. CDR3 bases: TGTGCCAGCAAAGACAGGAACTCCTACGAGCAGTACTTC. Amino acids: CASKDRNSYEQYF.

This rearrangement joins TRBV18 to TRBJ2-6; 11 nucleotides line up with TRBD1. Looked up from germline, CDR1 is KGHSH and CDR2 is LQKENI. V trimming: 6 bases; J trimming: 0 bases; junction bases outside the gene matches: 4. The CDR3 has 17 residues. The CDR3 nucleotides are TGTGCCAGCTCCCCCGGGACAGGGGGCTCTGGGGCCAACGTCCTGACTTTC. Amino acid sequence: CASSPGTGGSGANVLTF.